A single sample gave rise to the 3 T cell receptor beta chains below, sequenced in a study of blood T cell repertoires in COVID-19. This table comes from immunoSEQ multiplex PCR, and its TCRdb copy is limited to in-frame clones, with some not included. Found here are 150,000 to 200,000 clones, about 85% of them singletons; the top ten hold 5% to 6%. The sample comprised peripheral blood. These receptors were collected from a woman in her fifties or sixties with COVID-19, enrolled during active disease.

The chain combines TRBV6-1 with TRBJ1-6; D gene unclear. The germline V gene encodes CDR1 MNHNS and CDR2 SASEGT. The V end was cut by 2 bases, the J end by 3 bases, with 11 bases between. The CDR3 length is 16 residues. The CDR3 is CASSEHGGNYNSPLHF. CDR3 DNA: TGTGCCAGCAGTGAACATGGAGGGAACTATAATTCACCCCTCCACTTT.

This chain joins TRBV19 and TRBJ1-5, with 8 positions matching TRBD1. This CDR3 is 14 amino acids long. CDR1 is LNHDA, CDR2 SQIVND, per germline (reference sequence). The trim removed 11 bases at V and 4 bases at J, leaving 10 bases unmatched. CDR3 sequence (DNA): TGTGCCCGGGGTGGAGGGACAGGTAATCAGCCCCAGCATTTT. This encodes CARGGGTGNQPQHF.

In this sample, this clone turned up a few times. The V call is TRBV2, the J call TRBJ2-7; a weak D match, TRBD2 (6 bases). In germline, CDR1 is SNHLY, CDR2 FYNNEI. The CDR3 totals 14 residues. Trimming removed 10 bases from V and 0 bases from J, with 16 bases in between. This chain's CDR3 is CAITRDLSSYEQYF. The CDR3 bases are TGTGCCATAACCCGGGACTTAAGCTCCTACGAGCAGTACTTC.